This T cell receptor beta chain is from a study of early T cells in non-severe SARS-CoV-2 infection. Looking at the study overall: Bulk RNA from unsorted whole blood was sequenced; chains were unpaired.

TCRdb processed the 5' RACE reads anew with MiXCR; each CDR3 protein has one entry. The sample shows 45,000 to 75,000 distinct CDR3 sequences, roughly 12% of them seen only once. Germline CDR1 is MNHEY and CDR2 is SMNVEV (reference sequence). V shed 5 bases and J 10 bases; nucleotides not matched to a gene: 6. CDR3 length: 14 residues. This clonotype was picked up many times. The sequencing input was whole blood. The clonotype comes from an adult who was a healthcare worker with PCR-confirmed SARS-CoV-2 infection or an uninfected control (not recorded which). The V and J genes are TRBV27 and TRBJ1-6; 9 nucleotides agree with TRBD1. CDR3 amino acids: CASSPGTGRSPLHF. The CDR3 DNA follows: TGTGCCAGCAGTCCGGGGACAGGGCGGTCACCCCTCCACTTT.